This is a list of T cell receptor beta chains from one sample in a study of T cells in Graves' hyperthyroidism and ophthalmopathy. Via MiXCR, TCRdb re-called the multiplex PCR reads, giving one row per CDR3 protein. The sample holds around 500,000 distinct CDR3 sequences, 20% to 25% seen once. The sequencing sample was made of blood. All receptors derive from a woman between 70 and 85 years old with Graves' ophthalmopathy. Each CDR3 is given with its conserved first and last residue. D genes are given only for firm matches. Clone size appears in some rows only: once, few, many, or a class for an expanded clone.

d_gene,abundance,v_gene,j_gene,CDR3nt,CDR3aa
.,.,TRBV11-1,TRBJ1-1,TGTGCCAGCAGCGACGTGGTAAGGGGCACTGAAGCTTTCTTT,CASSDVVRGTEAFF
.,few,TRBV7-3,TRBJ1-1,TGTGCCAGCAGCCTGATGTTAGGCACTGAAGCTTTCTTT,CASSLMLGTEAFF
TRBD2,many,TRBV2,TRBJ2-7,TGTGCCAGCTGTATGGCAGGACTAGCGGGAGCAGGGAACGAGCAGTACTTC,CASCMAGLAGAGNEQYF
.,.,TRBV3-1,TRBJ1-5,TGTGCCAGCAGCCAAAAGGCAGGAAATCAGCCCCAGCATTTT,CASSQKAGNQPQHF
.,many,TRBV6-2/TRBV6-3,TRBJ1-2,TGTGCCAGCAGTTCGGGGGTGCACTATGGCTACACCTTC,CASSSGVHYGYTF
.,.,TRBV9,TRBJ1-2,TGTGCCAGCAGGGGGAGAGGGCCCTATGGCTACACCTTC,CASRGRGPYGYTF
.,.,TRBV6-1,TRBJ2-1,TGTGCCAGCAGAGGGGCGAACAATGAGCAGTTCTTC,CASRGANNEQFF
.,few,TRBV10-3,TRBJ2-6,TGTGCCATCAGCCGCACCCCGGGACTCCCTAGCTCTGGGGCCAACGTCCTGACTTTC,CAISRTPGLPSSGANVLTF
.,many,TRBV27,TRBJ1-2,TGTGCCAGCAGTCCCGGGAGACCCTATGGCTACACCTTC,CASSPGRPYGYTF
.,once,TRBV28,TRBJ2-5,TGTGCCAGCTACGAGGGAGGCGGGGAGATCCAGTACTTC,CASYEGGGEIQYF
.,.,TRBV14,TRBJ2-2,TGTGCCAGCAGCCAAGATTTGGGGGGCCCTGGTACCGGGGAGCTGTTTTTT,CASSQDLGGPGTGELFF
.,few,TRBV11-3,TRBJ2-1,TGTGCCAGCAGCCCGGGACCCGATTACAATGAGCAGTTCTTC,CASSPGPDYNEQFF
TRBD1,.,TRBV3-1,TRBJ2-2,TGTGCCAGCAAATCGACAGGGCCCATTTCGAACACCGGGGAGCTGTTTTTT,CASKSTGPISNTGELFF
.,.,TRBV29-1,TRBJ1-2,TGCAGCGTTGAGGGGGTGGGCGTGGGCTATGGCTACACCTTC,CSVEGVGVGYGYTF
.,many,TRBV6-2/TRBV6-3,TRBJ1-1,TGTGCCAGCAGTTACGACACTGAAGCTTTCTTT,CASSYDTEAFF
.,.,TRBV5-1,TRBJ2-7,TGCGCCAGCAGCTCTCCGGACAGCTACGAGCAGTACTTC,CASSSPDSYEQYF
TRBD1,many,TRBV3-1,TRBJ2-7,TGTGCCAGCAGCCCTCCGGGACAGCCCTACGAGCAGTACTTC,CASSPPGQPYEQYF
.,once,TRBV10-3,TRBJ1-1,TGTGCCATCAGTCCGTCCAAGAGAGACACTGAAGCTTTCTTT,CAISPSKRDTEAFF
.,.,TRBV6-1,TRBJ2-1,TGTGCCAGCAGTCGGCGTGCCGCGCAGAATGAGCAGTTCTTC,CASSRRAAQNEQFF
TRBD1,.,TRBV12-3/TRBV12-4,TRBJ1-5,TGTGCCAGCAGGCCCTCAGGGGGGGGAAGCAATCAGCCCCAGCATTTT,CASRPSGGGSNQPQHF
.,.,TRBV5-1,TRBJ2-2,TGCGCCAGCAGCTTGACAGGTCGCACCGGGGAGCTGTTTTTT,CASSLTGRTGELFF
.,many,TRBV18,TRBJ2-5,TGTGCCAGCTCCCCCAAGCGAGAGACCCAGTACTTC,CASSPKRETQYF
.,.,TRBV5-1,TRBJ2-2,TGCGCCAGCACTAACCCGGGACGAGGGGAGCTGTTTTTT,CASTNPGRGELFF
.,few,TRBV30,TRBJ2-7,TGTGCCTGGAGCGGCTGGAACTCAGGGGCTTTCTACGAGCAGTACTTC,CAWSGWNSGAFYEQYF
.,many,TRBV28,TRBJ2-7,TGTGCCAGCAGAAGTACGAAACAAGGCTACGAGCAGTACTTC,CASRSTKQGYEQYF
.,few,TRBV11-2,TRBJ1-2,TGTGCCAGCAGCCGAGGACCCTTAGGGACGAGGGGCTACACCTTC,CASSRGPLGTRGYTF
TRBD1,.,TRBV18,TRBJ2-4,TGTGCCAGCTCATCGCTGGACAGGGGAGCCAAAAACATTCAGTACTTC,CASSSLDRGAKNIQYF
TRBD2,many,TRBV27,TRBJ2-7,TGTGCCAGCAGTTTATGGGGGGAGGGAGAGCAGTACTTC,CASSLWGEGEQYF
.,.,TRBV30,TRBJ2-7,TGTGCCTGGGCCGGAGTGCGGGCAACTTCATCCTACGAGCAGTACTTC,CAWAGVRATSSYEQYF
TRBD1,.,TRBV7-2,TRBJ2-6,TGTGCCAGCAGCCAAAGTACGATAGGACAGGGGTTCTCTGGGGCCAACGTCCTGACTTTC,CASSQSTIGQGFSGANVLTF
.,many,TRBV30,TRBJ1-5,TGTGCCTGGAGCGCGGGGACCAGCAATCAGCCCCAGCATTTT,CAWSAGTSNQPQHF
TRBD2,many,TRBV28,TRBJ2-3,TGTGCCAGCAGTTCCCCCGGGGGGGCCACCACAGATACGCAGTATTTT,CASSSPGGATTDTQYF
.,few,TRBV20-1,TRBJ1-5,TGCAGTGCCGCCGCCGTGGGGAATAGCAATCAGCCCCAGCATTTT,CSAAAVGNSNQPQHF
TRBD2,few,TRBV7-6,TRBJ2-7,TGTGCCAGCAGCTTATATCTAGCGGGAGATCTGATGGACGAGCAGTACTTC,CASSLYLAGDLMDEQYF
TRBD1,few,TRBV7-9,TRBJ2-7,TGTGCCAGCAGCTTAGCGATGGGACAGGGTGGTCCCTACGAGCAGTACTTC,CASSLAMGQGGPYEQYF
TRBD2,.,TRBV5-8,TRBJ2-1,TGTGCCAGCAGCCACCGACTAGCGGGAGGGCGTAATGAGCAGTTCTTC,CASSHRLAGGRNEQFF
TRBD2,.,TRBV29-1,TRBJ2-3,TGCAGCGTTGAAAGGGGGCTAGCGGGAGGGGGCACAGATACGCAGTATTTT,CSVERGLAGGGTDTQYF
.,many,TRBV6-1,TRBJ1-5,TGTGCCAGCAGGCAAGGTTATAGCAATCAGCCCCAGCATTTT,CASRQGYSNQPQHF